This T cell receptor beta chain was identified during a study of blood T cell repertoires in COVID-19. Study-level background: The United States, Italy and Spain were the sources of the acute and convalescent COVID-19 samples. Sources were T cells, B-cell-depleted T cells, or PBMCs; the material itself was cDNA or gDNA.

In the original processing: Nucleated cell counts were estimated from reference gene primer amplification. Sequencing used immunoSEQ multiplex PCR; TCRdb keeps in-frame clones, though not all of them. D and trimming were read from the DNA, whereas the V and J calls and clone size are those reported in that table. Seen here are under 150,000 clones, roughly 80% observed once, and the top ten hold 38%. CDR3 length: 15 residues. Germline CDR1 and CDR2: LGHDT and YNNKEL (reference sequence). The V gene end was trimmed by 5 bases and the J gene end by 4 bases; junction bases not matched to a gene: 10. The sample taken for sequencing was peripheral blood. The chain carries TRBV3-1 (or the pseudogene TRBV3-2) and TRBJ2-7, with TRBD1 identical over 8 bases. This TCR was sampled from a human donor in a cohort sampled during active COVID-19. CDR3 in amino acids: CASSVRQGKAYEQYF. In nucleotides, the CDR3 is TGTGCCAGCAGCGTCCGACAGGGGAAAGCTTACGAGCAGTACTTC.